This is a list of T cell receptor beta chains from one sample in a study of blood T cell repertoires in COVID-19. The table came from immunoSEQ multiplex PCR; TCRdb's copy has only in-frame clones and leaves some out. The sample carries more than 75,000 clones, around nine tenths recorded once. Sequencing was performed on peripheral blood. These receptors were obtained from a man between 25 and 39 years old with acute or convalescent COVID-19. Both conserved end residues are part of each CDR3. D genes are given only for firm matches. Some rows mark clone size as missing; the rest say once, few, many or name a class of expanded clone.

CASSLTASRLYNEQFF,TGTGCCAGCAGCTTAACCGCCTCTAGGCTATACAATGAGCAGTTCTTC,few,NA,TRBJ2-1,TRBV7-9
CASSPGTPQETQYF,TGTGCCAGTAGTCCTGGGACACCTCAAGAGACCCAGTACTTC,NA,NA,TRBJ2-5,TRBV19
CASSTGTNSNEQYF,TGTGCCAGCAGCACCGGGACTAACTCGAACGAGCAGTACTTC,NA,TRBD2,TRBJ2-7,TRBV7-2
CASSLGTSATDTQYF,TGTGCCAGCAGCTTGGGGACTAGCGCCACAGATACGCAGTATTTT,NA,TRBD2,TRBJ2-3,TRBV11-3
CASSRDRALDAF,TGTGCCAGCAGCCGGGACAGGGCCCTTGACGCCTTC,NA,TRBD1,TRBJ1-2,TRBV28
CASSGPGHVQTQYF,TGTGCCAGCAGTGGCCCAGGACATGTTCAGACCCAGTACTTC,NA,NA,TRBJ2-5,TRBV2
CASSSGLAFSYEQYF,TGTGCCAGCAGTTCGGGACTAGCGTTCTCCTACGAGCAGTACTTC,few,TRBD2,TRBJ2-7,TRBV7-2
CASSSYGTPNRETQYF,TGTGCCAGCAGTTCCTACGGGACTCCTAATAGGGAGACCCAGTACTTC,once,NA,TRBJ2-5,TRBV6-2/TRBV6-3
CASSFRGRLAGETQYF,TGTGCCAGCAGCTTCAGGGGAAGACTAGCGGGGGAGACCCAGTACTTC,once,TRBD2,TRBJ2-5,TRBV7-8
CASSYSTLGTGVRQFF,TGTGCCAGCAGTTACTCGACCCTCGGGACAGGGGTAAGGCAGTTCTTC,few,TRBD1,TRBJ2-1,TRBV6-6
CASSSPRQAGYSPLHF,TGTGCCAGCAGTTCCCCCCGGCAGGCGGGGTATTCACCCCTCCACTTT,few,NA,TRBJ1-6,TRBV28
CASIQGVQNSPLHF,TGTGCCAGCATACAGGGGGTTCAAAATTCACCCCTCCACTTT,NA,TRBD1,TRBJ1-6,TRBV28
CASSPTQGTNYGYTF,TGTGCCAGCAGCCCTACACAGGGGACTAACTATGGCTACACCTTC,NA,TRBD1,TRBJ1-2,TRBV28
CASSIVRQGAGGYTF,TGTGCCAGTAGTATAGTCCGACAGGGGGCTGGTGGCTACACCTTC,NA,TRBD1,TRBJ1-2,TRBV19
CASSFGGDEQYF,TGTGCCAGCAGCTTCGGGGGAGATGAGCAGTACTTC,NA,NA,TRBJ2-7,TRBV11-2
CASSLGQQKNEKLFF,TGTGCCAGCAGCTTGGGACAGCAAAAAAATGAAAAACTGTTTTTT,NA,NA,TRBJ1-4,TRBV5-6
CAWNGGTSGKFEREQYF,TGTGCCTGGAACGGGGGGACTAGCGGGAAGTTTGAACGCGAGCAGTACTTC,NA,TRBD2,TRBJ2-7,TRBV30
CASSELGGSAEETQYF,TGTGCCAGCAGTGAACTTGGGGGCTCGGCGGAAGAGACCCAGTACTTC,NA,NA,TRBJ2-5,TRBV6-1
CASRSGQHEQYF,TGTGCCAGCAGGTCGGGACAGCACGAGCAGTACTTC,NA,TRBD1,TRBJ2-7,TRBV28
CASNLLGGAVVVNTEAFF,TGTGCCAGCAACCTATTAGGGGGGGCAGTGGTTGTGAACACTGAAGCTTTCTTT,once,NA,TRBJ1-1,TRBV28
CASSEGQFQETQYF,TGTGCCAGCAGCGAAGGACAGTTTCAAGAGACCCAGTACTTC,NA,NA,TRBJ2-5,TRBV5-5
CASREAGRRLAQYF,TGTGCCAGCAGGGAAGCGGGAAGGAGGCTCGCGCAGTACTTC,NA,TRBD2,TRBJ2-7,TRBV28
CASSPPGVRYEQYF,TGTGCCAGCTCACCCCCAGGGGTACGCTACGAGCAGTACTTC,NA,NA,TRBJ2-7,TRBV18
CAWSVLATGELFF,TGTGCCTGGAGTGTACTAGCCACCGGGGAGCTGTTTTTT,NA,NA,TRBJ2-2,TRBV30
CASNREKETQYF,TGTGCCAGCAACCGGGAAAAAGAGACCCAGTACTTC,NA,NA,TRBJ2-5,TRBV2
CAWGPREQYF,TGTGCCTGGGGTCCCCGGGAACAGTACTTC,few,NA,TRBJ2-7,TRBV30
CASSLEGLSYEQYF,TGTGCCAGCAGCTTAGAGGGGCTATCGTACGAGCAGTACTTC,NA,NA,TRBJ2-7,TRBV7-9
CASRGRNSPLHF,TGTGCCAGCAGGGGGAGGAATTCACCCCTCCACTTT,NA,NA,TRBJ1-6,TRBV12-3/TRBV12-4
CASAPHYEQYF,TGTGCCAGCGCCCCACACTACGAGCAGTACTTC,once,NA,TRBJ2-7,TRBV2
CASSELADTQYF,TGCGCCAGCAGCGAACTAGCAGATACGCAGTATTTT,NA,NA,TRBJ2-3,TRBV5-1
CASSEGQSSRYGYTF,TGTGCCAGCAGTGAAGGGCAGTCAAGTCGCTATGGCTACACCTTC,NA,NA,TRBJ1-2,TRBV6-1
CASSLGLAGALRTYEQYF,TGTGCCAGCAGCCTGGGGCTAGCGGGAGCCCTTCGAACCTACGAGCAGTACTTC,NA,TRBD2,TRBJ2-7,TRBV7-2
CASSSRQGVYEQYF,TGTGCCAGCAGCTCACGACAGGGGGTCTACGAGCAGTACTTC,NA,TRBD1,TRBJ2-7,TRBV7-8
CASSLEGEGRTEAFF,TGTGCCAGCAGCTTAGAAGGGGAGGGGAGGACTGAAGCTTTCTTT,many,NA,TRBJ1-1,TRBV7-6
CASSFGINNEKLFF,TGTGCCAGCAGCTTCGGGATAAATAATGAAAAACTGTTTTTT,NA,NA,TRBJ1-4,TRBV5-4
CASSPDSSIFYGYTF,TGTGCCAGCAGCCCGGACTCTTCCATTTTCTATGGCTACACCTTC,NA,NA,TRBJ1-2,TRBV11-2
CASSDYRDTDGYTF,TGTGCCAGTAGTGATTACCGGGACACGGACGGCTACACCTTC,once,NA,TRBJ1-2,TRBV19
CASRWTASTDTQYF,TGTGCCAGCAGGTGGACAGCAAGCACAGATACGCAGTATTTT,once,NA,TRBJ2-3,TRBV27
CASSFFLATDTQYF,TGTGCCAGCAGCTTCTTCCTAGCAACAGATACGCAGTATTTT,NA,NA,TRBJ2-3,TRBV7-2
CASSLTGWGNTEAFF,TGTGCCAGCAGTCTAACGGGGTGGGGGAACACTGAAGCTTTCTTT,NA,NA,TRBJ1-1,TRBV6-4
CATGGLGQPQHF,TGTGCCACGGGGGGGCTCGGGCAGCCCCAGCATTTT,NA,NA,TRBJ1-5,TRBV28
CASSTGQGANNEQFF,TGTGCCAGCAGCACGGGACAGGGGGCGAACAATGAGCAGTTCTTC,NA,TRBD1,TRBJ2-1,TRBV7-2
CASSVQGVTQYF,TGTGCCAGCAGCGTACAGGGGGTTACGCAGTATTTT,NA,TRBD1,TRBJ2-3,TRBV3-1/TRBV3-2
CASSFDARGEGREVYEQYF,TGTGCCAGCAGCTTTGACGCGCGGGGGGAGGGCCGGGAAGTCTACGAGCAGTACTTC,NA,TRBD2,TRBJ2-7,TRBV7-6
CASSGAGTVGVYEQYF,TGTGCCAGCAGTGGGGCGGGGACTGTAGGTGTCTACGAGCAGTACTTC,NA,NA,TRBJ2-7,TRBV2
CATAWIAGETQYF,TGTGCCACCGCTTGGATAGCCGGGGAGACCCAGTACTTC,many,NA,TRBJ2-5,TRBV15
CASSQTGNEQFF,TGTGCCAGCAGCCAGACAGGGAATGAGCAGTTCTTC,NA,TRBD1,TRBJ2-1,TRBV7-6
CASSYPGLASEQYF,TGTGCCAGCAGCTACCCGGGACTAGCGTCCGAGCAGTACTTC,NA,TRBD2,TRBJ2-7,TRBV28
CASVSGGEDGELFF,TGTGCCAGCGTATCAGGGGGTGAGGACGGGGAGCTGTTTTTT,NA,TRBD1,TRBJ2-2,TRBV7-8
CAWNDGLVYEQYF,TGTGCCTGGAATGACGGACTAGTCTACGAGCAGTACTTC,NA,TRBD2,TRBJ2-7,TRBV30
CASSYRAVGADTQYF,TGTGCCAGCAGTTACCGGGCAGTAGGGGCAGATACGCAGTATTTT,once,NA,TRBJ2-3,TRBV6-2/TRBV6-3
CASGLSTGGTTEAFF,TGTGCTAGTGGTTTGAGTACAGGGGGCACAACTGAAGCTTTCTTT,few,TRBD1,TRBJ1-1,TRBV12-5
CASSPLSGRVGHEQYF,TGTGCCAGCAGCCCTCTTAGCGGGAGGGTTGGACACGAGCAGTACTTC,NA,TRBD2,TRBJ2-7,TRBV7-9
CASSSGGGLGNQPQHF,TGTGCCAGCAGCTCCGGGGGGGGGCTTGGCAATCAGCCCCAGCATTTT,NA,NA,TRBJ1-5,TRBV7-9